One sample yielded the 31 T cell receptor beta chains listed below, sequenced in a study of blood T cell repertoires in COVID-19. Data came from immunoSEQ multiplex PCR; TCRdb stores just in-frame clones and leaves some out. Among 120,000 to 150,000 clones listed, roughly 90% were seen once. The specimen sequenced was PBMCs or T cells enriched from blood (not recorded which). The receptor set was obtained from a woman aged 25 to 39 with acute COVID-19.

This clone was seen only a few times. The junction shows a germline mismatch at one end, possibly a read error. This chain connects TRBV7-9 to TRBJ2-3; the match to TRBD1 covers 8 bases. This CDR3 spans 15 amino acids. Per germline, CDR1 SEHNR and CDR2 FQNEAQ (reference sequence). CDR3 nucleotide sequence: TGTGCCAGCTGCTTACAGGGGGTAAGCACAGATACGCAGTATTTT. Amino acids: CASCLQGVSTDTQYF.

This rearrangement joins TRBV11-2 to TRBJ1-2; D is ambiguous. The ends were cut back, 0 bases at V and 4 bases at J, with 15 bases in the middle. Germline CDR1 reads SGHAT; CDR2 reads FQNNGV. The CDR3 runs to 16 residues. The CDR3 is CASSLDRGGVSYGYTF. The DNA for the CDR3 is TGTGCCAGCAGCTTAGATAGAGGAGGAGTGAGCTATGGCTACACCTTC. The full variable domain, with the rest looked up from reference TRBV11-2 and TRBJ1-2, is EAGVAQSPRYKIIEKRQSVAFWCNPISGHATLYWYQQILGQGPKLLIQFQNNGVVDDSQLPKDRFSAERLKGVDSTLKIQPAKLEDSAVYLCASSLDRGGVSYGYTFGSGTRLTVV.

V usage is TRBV28 and J usage is TRBJ2-7; TRBD1 matches 7 bases. J lost 3 bases, V lost 2 bases, and 10 bases had no gene match. CDR1 MDHEN and CDR2 SYDVKM come from the germline V gene. The CDR3 is 16 residues long. CDR3 nucleotides: TGTGCCAGCAGTTTAATATCTACAGGGGTTAACTACGAGCAGTACTTC. It encodes CASSLISTGVNYEQYF. The variable domain in full, completed from reference TRBV28 and TRBJ2-7, reads DVKVTQSSRYLVKRTGEKVFLECVQDMDHENMFWYRQDPGLGLRLIYFSYDVKMKEKGDIPEGYSVSREKKERFSLILESASTNQTSMYLCASSLISTGVNYEQYFGPGTRLTVT.

The chain is built from TRBV7-9 and TRBJ1-4; no firm D call. The germline CDR1 and CDR2 sequences are SEHNR and FQNEAQ (reference sequence). V lost 4 bases to trimming and J lost 0 bases, with 15 bases between them. The CDR3 has 17 residues. The CDR3 DNA is TGTGCCAGCAGCTCACGGAGTCTTTTTGCAACTAATGAAAAACTGTTTTTT. It codes for CASSSRSLFATNEKLFF.

The chain has TRBV7-9 and TRBJ1-4; D perhaps matches TRBD1 (6 bases). CDR1 is SEHNR and CDR2 is FQNEAQ in the germline V gene (reference sequence). The V end was cut by 2 bases, the J end by 8 bases, with 15 bases between. The CDR3 has 15 residues. The CDR3 region is CASSLREGDREKLFF. As DNA, the CDR3 is TGTGCCAGCAGCTTAAGGGAGGGGGATCGGGAAAAACTGTTTTTT. Together with reference TRBV7-9 and TRBJ1-4, the CDR3 gives the full variable domain: DTGVSQNPRHKITKRGQNVTFRCDPISEHNRLYWYRQTLGQGPEFLTYFQNEAQLEKSRLLSDRFSAERPKGSFSTLEIQRTEQGDSAMYLCASSLREGDREKLFFGSGTQLSVL.

A single count supports this clone. The chain combines TRBV5-1 with TRBJ2-5; D not resolved. The V gene's germline CDR1 is SGHRS and CDR2 YFSETQ. V was cut by 1 base and J by 1 base, with 8 bases left in between. The CDR3 is made up of 14 amino acids. The CDR3 coding sequence is TGCGCCAGCAGCTTGTATCCCTCCCAAGAGACCCAGTACTTC. This sequence encodes CASSLYPSQETQYF.

CDR3 bases: TGTGCCAGCAGTTTACCGCAGGGTGCCAATCAGCCCCAGCATTTT. Translated, it gives CASSLPQGANQPQHF. The genes are TRBV28 and TRBJ1-5; D is perhaps TRBD1 (5 bases). Germline CDR1 MDHEN, CDR2 SYDVKM. The CDR3 totals 15 residues. With 2 bases removed from V and 3 bases from J, the gap between germline ends came to 11 bases.

This clone occurred a few times. The chain couples TRBV6-2 or TRBV6-3 to TRBJ1-5; a weak D match, TRBD1 (6 bases). Trimming shortened V by 6 bases and J by 7 bases, and 25 bases separated the two germline ends. The CDR3 length is 17 residues. Per the germline V gene, CDR1 is MNHEY and CDR2 is SVGEGT. CDR3 coding DNA: TGTGCCAGCAGCCCCTCGGGGTACAGGGCCCCCGCACAGCCCCAGCATTTT. This translates into CASSPSGYRAPAQPQHF.

Only one count was recorded for this clone. This rearrangement joins TRBV5-4 to TRBJ1-4; D may be TRBD1 (6 bases). The CDR3 is 17 amino acids. Trimming stripped 4 bases from V and 1 base from J, with 17 bases between. In germline, CDR1 is SGHNT, CDR2 YYREEE (reference sequence). The CDR3 bases are TGTGCCAGCAGCCCCGGGTTTGGGGGCGGAACTAATGAAAAACTGTTTTTT. Protein: CASSPGFGGGTNEKLFF. The whole variable domain, remainder taken from reference TRBV5-4 and TRBJ1-4, is ETGVTQSPTHLIKTRGQQVTLRCSSQSGHNTVSWYQQALGQGPQFIFQYYREEENGRGNFPPRFSGLQFPNYSSELNVNALELDDSALYLCASSPGFGGGTNEKLFFGSGTQLSVL.

The rearrangement links TRBV9 to TRBJ2-6; 13 positions match TRBD2. V shed 4 bases, J shed 1 base, and the junction held 8 bases outside the gene matches. Germline CDR1 is SGDLS and CDR2 is YYNGEE. CDR3 length equals 19 residues. The CDR3: CASSPRTSGSYSGANVLTF. CDR3 DNA: TGTGCCAGCAGCCCGCGGACTAGCGGGAGTTATTCTGGGGCCAACGTCCTGACTTTC.

This clone appeared a single time. The chain carries TRBV19 and TRBJ1-2, with a possible D match to TRBD1 (5 bases). From germline, CDR1 is LNHDA and CDR2 SQIVND (reference sequence). The CDR3 is made up of 13 amino acids. Trimming cost V 5 bases and J 8 bases, with 15 bases left between them. This chain's CDR3 is CASSLTAGHGYTF. The DNA for the CDR3 is TGTGCCAGTAGTCTTACTGCAGGGCACGGCTACACCTTC.

The chain is built from TRBV9 and TRBJ2-1, with TRBD2 as a possible D gene (6 bases). Trimming took 4 bases from V and 7 from J, leaving 21 bases between them. The CDR3 loop spans 16 amino acids. Germline V gives CDR1 SGDLS, CDR2 YYNGEE. In nucleotides, the CDR3 is TGTGCCAGCAGCCCTGGGGGGACCTCACCTCAGAATGAGCAGTTCTTC. As protein: CASSPGGTSPQNEQFF.

The rearrangement links TRBV6-5 to TRBJ1-5, with 9 bases fitting TRBD1. V dropped 6 bases and J dropped 1; count of bases not matched to a gene: 1. The CDR3 loop spans 14 amino acids. Germline V gene data show CDR1 as MNHEY and CDR2 as SVGAGI. CDR3 coding DNA: TGTGCCAGCAGCGGACAGGGGAGCAATCAGCCCCAGCATTTT. Protein: CASSGQGSNQPQHF.

The CDR3 nucleotides are TGTGCCAGTTCCCGGGACAGCTATGGCTACACCTTC. It codes for CASSRDSYGYTF. The chain recombines TRBV28 with TRBJ1-2, with TRBD1 matching 7 bases. Trimming removed 9 bases from V and 4 bases from J; junction bases left unmatched: 5. The germline V gene has CDR1 MDHEN and CDR2 SYDVKM. This CDR3 is built from 12 residues.

This clone came up once. The chain combines TRBV18 with TRBJ2-1; no reliable D call. Per the germline V gene, CDR1 is KGHSH and CDR2 is LQKENI. The CDR3 length is 13 residues. The germline V and J ends were trimmed by 3 bases and 4 bases, with 7 bases remaining between them. The CDR3 spells CASSPGAYNEQFF. The CDR3 DNA is TGTGCCAGCTCACCTGGAGCATACAATGAGCAGTTCTTC.

The V call is TRBV28, the J call TRBJ1-4; 9 positions agree with TRBD1. CDR3 length: 14 residues. V lost 5 bases, J lost 6 bases, and 4 bases stayed unmatched. CDR1 and CDR2 (germline): MDHEN, SYDVKM. In nucleotides, the CDR3 is TGTGCCAGCAGTCTCGGACAGGGGTATGAAAAACTGTTTTTT. Protein product: CASSLGQGYEKLFF.

This chain joins TRBV7-2 and TRBJ2-3, with 12 bases matching TRBD2. Germline V gene lookup returns CDR1 SGHTA and CDR2 FQGNSA. The trim removed 0 bases at V and 3 bases at J, leaving 4 bases unmatched. CDR3 length: 17 residues. The CDR3 nucleotides read TGTGCCAGCAGCTTAGCGGCTAGCGGGAGGGGAACAGATACGCAGTATTTT. Amino acids: CASSLAASGRGTDTQYF.

The rearrangement links TRBV18 to TRBJ2-5; a weak D match, TRBD1 (7 bases). Germline values: CDR1 KGHSH, CDR2 LQKENI. V was cut by 0 bases and J by 4 bases, with 9 bases left in between. The CDR3 has 14 residues. The CDR3 DNA reads TGTGCCAGCTCACCACCCCAGGGGGGAGAGACCCAGTACTTC. Translated, it gives CASSPPQGGETQYF.

This clone occurred once. V and J are TRBV28 and TRBJ2-7; possible D gene TRBD2, 5 bases. Trimming took off 7 bases at V and 3 bases at J, with 28 bases between the two ends. Per the germline V gene, CDR1 is MDHEN and CDR2 is SYDVKM. The CDR3 length is 18 residues. CDR3: CASIPGGLEDDRFYEQYF. The CDR3 DNA reads TGTGCCAGCATACCTGGAGGATTGGAAGACGACCGATTCTACGAGCAGTACTTC.

CDR3: CAITVGTGGFEQYF. As DNA, the CDR3 is TGTGCCATCACCGTCGGGACAGGGGGCTTCGAGCAGTACTTC. V gene TRBV10-3 combines with J gene TRBJ2-7; TRBD1 aligns across 12 bases. Per germline, CDR1 ENHRY and CDR2 SYGVKD. Trimming at V came to 7 bases and at J to 6 bases, leaving 7 bases not matched to a gene. The CDR3 is 14 amino acids.

The gene calls are TRBV7-2 and TRBJ1-2, with D perhaps matching TRBD1 (6 bases). Germline values: CDR1 SGHTA, CDR2 FQGNSA. V was clipped by 5 bases and J by 8 bases, with 18 bases between them. The CDR3 sequence is 14 residues long. CDR3 sequence reads: CASSQGRGGFGYTF. CDR3 bases: TGTGCCAGCAGCCAGGGGAGGGGGGGTTTCGGCTACACCTTC.

The genes are TRBV28 and TRBJ2-7; 9 bases line up with TRBD2. This CDR3 is built from 16 residues. Looked up from germline, CDR1 is MDHEN and CDR2 is SYDVKM. V lost 1 base, J lost 4 bases, and 8 bases stayed unmatched. The CDR3 region has the DNA TGTGCCAGCAGTTTATTTGGGGCTAGCGGGAAGTACGAGCAGTACTTC. As protein: CASSLFGASGKYEQYF.

V usage is TRBV29-1 and J usage is TRBJ2-2; TRBD2 aligns across 8 bases. V dropped 6 bases and J dropped 7; count of bases not matched to a gene: 19. The CDR3 extends over 17 amino acids. Germline CDR1 is SQVTM and CDR2 is ANQGSEA. The CDR3 sequence is CSVGGASGSVAVGELFF. DNA of the CDR3: TGCAGCGTCGGCGGGGCTAGCGGGTCCGTTGCTGTCGGGGAGCTGTTTTTT.

The chain employs TRBV3-1 (or the pseudogene TRBV3-2) and TRBJ2-7, with D perhaps matching TRBD1 (5 bases). V lost 4 bases and J 3 bases, leaving 16 bases between the germline ends. The CDR3 has 15 residues. The germline V gene encodes CDR1 LGHDT and CDR2 YNNKEL (reference sequence). The CDR3 region has the DNA TGTGCCAGCAGCCCCCCGGGCAGGGCCCACTACGAGCAGTACTTC. This translates into CASSPPGRAHYEQYF.

V usage is TRBV20-1 and J usage is TRBJ1-1, with D uncertain. This CDR3 is built from 12 residues. Germline V gene lookup returns CDR1 DFQATT and CDR2 SNEGSKA (reference sequence). V was trimmed by 3 bases and J by 10 bases, leaving 15 bases between them. In DNA, the CDR3 is TGCAGTGCTAGTTGGGGAGGTGAGCGAGCTTTCTTT. It translates to CSASWGGERAFF.

V is TRBV30 and J is TRBJ2-5; 7 bases line up with TRBD2. The V gene end was trimmed by 3 bases and the J gene end by 1 base; junction bases not matched to a gene: 8. This CDR3 comprises 15 residues. Looked up from germline, CDR1 is GTSNPN and CDR2 is SVGIG (reference sequence). The CDR3 nucleotides are TGTGCCTGGAGGTCCTGGAGGGAGGGCCAAGAGACCCAGTACTTC. This codes for CAWRSWREGQETQYF.

V usage is TRBV2 and J usage is TRBJ2-7, with TRBD1 identical over 7 bases. This CDR3 has 15 residues. Trimming cost V 6 bases and J 1 base; bases outside gene matches: 9. CDR1 and CDR2 (germline): SNHLY, FYNNEI. The CDR3 DNA reads as TGTGCCAGCAGCCTACCGACAGGGTTGTCCTACGAGCAGTACTTC. Translation gives CASSLPTGLSYEQYF.

The rearrangement joins TRBV15 to TRBJ2-7; D is perhaps TRBD2 (5 bases). V was cut by 5 bases and J by 4 bases, with 18 bases left in between. The CDR3 has 15 amino acids. Germline CDR1 and CDR2: LNHNV and YYDKDF (reference sequence). The chain's CDR3 is CATSPHFEGSYEQYF. CDR3 DNA sequence: TGTGCCACCAGCCCCCACTTCGAGGGTTCATACGAGCAGTACTTC. Full variable domain (remainder filled in from reference TRBV15 and TRBJ2-7): DAMVIQNPRYQVTQFGKPVTLSCSQTLNHNVMYWYQQKSSQAPKLLFHYYDKDFNNEADTPDNFQSRRPNTSFCFLDIRSPGLGDTAMYLCATSPHFEGSYEQYFGPGTRLTVT.

The CDR3 DNA is TGTGCCAGCAGTTTAGCGGGATCCCAAGAGACCCAGTACTTC. This sequence encodes CASSLAGSQETQYF. The rearrangement links TRBV28 to TRBJ2-5; D may be TRBD2 (6 bases). The CDR3 runs 14 residues. V lost 2 bases and J lost 1, with 8 bases in between. In germline, CDR1 is MDHEN, CDR2 SYDVKM.

CDR3 sequence (DNA): TGTGCCAGCAGCTTTAGCGGGAGTACCTACGAGCAGTACTTC. The encoded protein is CASSFSGSTYEQYF. This chain connects TRBV7-8 to TRBJ2-7; 9 bases match TRBD2. Germline CDR1 and CDR2: SGHVS and FQNEAQ. There are 14 residues in the CDR3. V lost 3 bases and J lost 2; bases outside the gene matches: 2.

The chain recombines TRBV7-2 with TRBJ1-1; TRBD1 aligns across 10 bases. The CDR3 covers 16 residues. Looked up from germline, CDR1 is SGHTA and CDR2 is FQGNSA. The J segment lost 1 base and the V segment lost 6 bases, leaving 8 bases of the junction unmatched. CDR3 loop: CASSRTGGIKNTEAFF. In DNA, the CDR3 is TGTGCCAGCAGTCGGACAGGGGGGATAAAGAACACTGAAGCTTTCTTT. Full variable domain (remainder filled in from reference TRBV7-2 and TRBJ1-1): GAGVSQSPSNKVTEKGKDVELRCDPISGHTALYWYRQSLGQGLEFLIYFQGNSAPDKSGLPSDRFSAERTGGSVSTLTIQRTQQEDSAVYLCASSRTGGIKNTEAFFGQGTRLTVV.